Listed below are T cell receptor beta chains from one sample, sequenced in a study of CD8 T cells in Susac syndrome. TCRdb passed the immunoSEQ multiplex PCR reads through MiXCR, listing each CDR3 protein once. The repertoire holds approximately 120,000 distinct CDR3 sequences, with approximately 93% as singletons. Source material: CD8+ T cells from PBMCs. The receptors originated from a human donor with multiple sclerosis. The CDR3 runs from the conserved cysteine through the conserved F or W. A D gene is named only where the DNA matches it firmly. Not every row has a clone size; where given, it reads once, few, many or a size class.

d_call	clone_size	v_call	cdr3_length	j_call	cdr3_nt	cdr3_aa
TRBD1	-	TRBV5-1	16	TRBJ2-3	TGCGCCAGCAGCACCGCGGGGACAGGTGGCCCAGATACGCAGTATTTT	CASSTAGTGGPDTQYF
TRBD1	-	TRBV27	16	TRBJ2-1	TGTGCCAGCAGTACCCTTCAGACAGGGGGGGGAAATGAGCAGTTCTTC	CASSTLQTGGGNEQFF
-	-	TRBV9	13	TRBJ2-3	TGTGCCAGCAGCCCGGTGAGCACAGATACGCAGTATTTT	CASSPVSTDTQYF
-	once	TRBV25-1	16	TRBJ1-1	TGTGCCAGCAGTGAATATGGGAAGGGGATGAACACTGAAGCTTTCTTT	CASSEYGKGMNTEAFF
TRBD2	once	TRBV7-6	16	TRBJ2-5	TGTGCCAGCAGCCAGGGGACTAGCGGCCGCCCGCGGGCCCAGTACTTC	CASSQGTSGRPRAQYF
TRBD1	-	TRBV27	16	TRBJ2-7	TGTGCCAGCAGTTCGACAGGGCCCCTGAATCTTTACGAGCAGTACTTC	CASSSTGPLNLYEQYF
-	-	TRBV4-1	15	TRBJ2-1	TGCGCCAGCAGCCAAGCTTTAGTACCAGGCAATGAGCAGTTCTTC	CASSQALVPGNEQFF
TRBD2	-	TRBV9	16	TRBJ2-1	TGTGCCAGCAGCGTAGTGGGGTCGGGAGGGCTCGATGAGCAGTTCTTC	CASSVVGSGGLDEQFF
-	-	TRBV5-6	16	TRBJ1-6	TGTGCCAGCAGCTTATCGGGGTCCCCAAGGGGTTCACCCCTCCACTTT	CASSLSGSPRGSPLHF
TRBD2	-	TRBV4-1	15	TRBJ2-1	TGCGCCAGCAGCCCTCGACTAGCGGGAGTAGTTGAGCAGTTCTTC	CASSPRLAGVVEQFF
-	-	TRBV2	15	TRBJ2-3	TGTGCCAGCTCTCCCGGGGTGAGATACACAGATACGCAGTATTTT	CASSPGVRYTDTQYF
-	-	TRBV24-1	18	TRBJ2-3	TGTGCCACCAGTGATTTGCCCTCGGCGGGGCCTAGCACAGATACGCAGTATTTT	CATSDLPSAGPSTDTQYF
-	few	TRBV27	13	TRBJ2-1	TGTGCCAGCAGTTTGGGTAGGGGGAATGAGCAGTTCTTC	CASSLGRGNEQFF
-	-	TRBV13	12	TRBJ1-5	TGTGCCAGCAGCGTCCCAGGTCAGCCCCAGCATTTT	CASSVPGQPQHF
-	-	TRBV6-1	11	TRBJ2-1	TGTGCCAGCAGTGTCCCGGGGGAGCAGTTCTTC	CASSVPGEQFF